The 12 T cell receptor beta chains below come from one sample, sequenced in a study of CD4 T cells in relation to SARS-CoV-2 and coronaviruses. Produced via immunoSEQ multiplex PCR; TCRdb's table is partial and in-frame only. The table shows roughly 24,000 clones, with around 74% occurring only once. Unexposed donor CD4+ T cells date from about 2011-2018, before the COVID-19 pandemic. CD4+ T cells were isolated from the cells after roughly 11 days of culture. Antigen specificity for these receptors is unknown. The sample taken for sequencing was CD4+ T cells from PBMCs, cultured in vitro. These receptor sequences come from a human donor in good health.

V is TRBV18 and J is TRBJ2-3; D is tentatively TRBD1 or TRBD2 (5 bases each). Germline V gene sequence: CDR1 KGHSH, CDR2 LQKENI. The CDR3 runs 16 residues. Between the trimmed V and J ends, which lost 4 bases and 4 bases, there was a span of 18 bases. This chain's CDR3 is CASSRDGALVPDTQYF. As DNA, the CDR3 is TGTGCCAGCTCACGGGACGGGGCCCTGGTCCCAGATACGCAGTATTTT.

The chain has TRBV5-1 and TRBJ2-3; no clear D gene. Trimming left V 0 bases short and J 2 bases short, with 10 bases between. The CDR3 consists of 15 residues. Germline V gene lookup returns CDR1 SGHRS and CDR2 YFSETQ. The CDR3 nucleotides read TGCGCCAGCAGCTTGGGCCCCGGAATCACAGATACGCAGTATTTT. Its protein is CASSLGPGITDTQYF.

In its sample, this clone was seen a few times. This chain connects TRBV27 to TRBJ2-7, with 8 bases identical to TRBD2. The CDR3 extends over 16 amino acids. Unmatched junction bases numbered 14, after V lost 4 bases and J lost 6 bases. The germline gives CDR1 MNHEY, CDR2 SMNVEV (reference sequence). The CDR3 loop is CASSSSLSTGGLEQYF. CDR3 sequence (DNA): TGTGCCAGCAGTTCTTCTCTATCGACGGGAGGGCTCGAGCAGTACTTC.

In this sample, this clone turned up once. The CDR3 spells CAIPTGPNDYGYTF. DNA of the CDR3: TGTGCCATACCGACAGGGCCGAACGACTATGGCTACACCTTC. The rearrangement joins TRBV10-3 to TRBJ1-2; 7 nucleotides match TRBD1. Germline CDR1 and CDR2: ENHRY and SYGVKD. The CDR3 is 14 amino acids. V was clipped by 9 bases and J by 3 bases; unmatched bases: 10.

This clone was seen once. This chain uses TRBV5-1 with TRBJ1-5; the D gene is possibly TRBD1 (5 bases). V dropped 4 bases and J dropped 7 bases, with 21 bases sitting between them. In germline, CDR1 is SGHRS, CDR2 YFSETQ. This CDR3 is 16 amino acids long. The CDR3 nucleotides read TGCGCCAGCAGCCCGGGACCGGGGATTACACCACAGCCCCAGCATTTT. It yields the protein CASSPGPGITPQPQHF.

The rearrangement uses TRBV4-1 and TRBJ2-7; 9 bases agree with TRBD2. V shed 4 bases and J 2 bases; nucleotides not matched to a gene: 12. Germline V gene sequence: CDR1 MGHRA, CDR2 YSYEKL. The CDR3 loop spans 17 amino acids. CDR3 amino acids: CASSLESGLALPYEQYF. CDR3 bases: TGCGCCAGCAGCCTAGAATCTGGACTAGCGCTCCCCTACGAGCAGTACTTC.

The V gene is TRBV11-3, the J gene TRBJ2-3; no definite D call. CDR1 is SGHNT, CDR2 YENEEA, per germline. The V end was cut by 5 bases, the J end by 1 base, with 7 bases between. This CDR3 is built from 13 residues. The DNA of the CDR3 is TGTGCCAGCAGCCCCCCCGGCACAGATACGCAGTATTTT. Residues: CASSPPGTDTQYF.

This clone was detected once. The rearrangement links TRBV5-6 to TRBJ1-1; D possibly corresponds to TRBD1 (6 bases). V shed 5 bases and J shed 5 bases, with 22 bases lying between them. The germline CDR1 and CDR2 sequences are SGHDT and YYEEEE. The CDR3 sequence is 16 residues long. The DNA for the CDR3 is TGTGCCAGCAGTTCCGAGGGGGGACATCGATGGACTGAAGCTTTCTTT. Translation: CASSSEGGHRWTEAFF. The whole variable domain, filled in from reference TRBV5-6 and TRBJ1-1, reads DAGVTQSPTHLIKTRGQQVTLRCSPKSGHDTVSWYQQALGQGPQFIFQYYEEEERQRGNFPDRFSGHQFPNYSSELNVNALLLGDSALYLCASSSEGGHRWTEAFFGQGTRLTVV.

V and J are TRBV12-3 or TRBV12-4 and TRBJ1-2; 9 nucleotides agree with TRBD1. V shed 6 bases and J 4 bases; nucleotides not matched to a gene: 3. The CDR3 sequence is 13 residues long. The CDR3 DNA is TGTGCCAGCAGCCCGGACAGGGGCTATGGCTACACCTTC. Protein: CASSPDRGYGYTF.

This rearrangement joins TRBV11-2 to TRBJ1-2; TRBD1 agrees at 12 bases. J lost 3 bases, V lost 7 bases, and 15 bases had no gene match. Per the germline V gene, CDR1 is SGHAT and CDR2 is FQNNGV. The CDR3 contains 18 residues. The CDR3 reads CASNSNRDRGRIDYGYTF. CDR3 nucleotides: TGTGCCAGCAATTCAAACCGGGACAGGGGGCGGATTGACTATGGCTACACCTTC.

The V and J genes are TRBV10-3 and TRBJ2-3, with 9 bases identical to TRBD1. With 0 bases clipped from V and 5 bases from J, the junction kept 9 bases outside the gene matches. Germline values: CDR1 ENHRY, CDR2 SYGVKD. The CDR3 totals 17 residues. CDR3 DNA: TGTGCCATCAGTGAGTCGATAACGGGACAGGGAAAAGATACGCAGTATTTT. Amino acids: CAISESITGQGKDTQYF.

J is TRBJ1-2 and V is TRBV18, with D hard to call. In germline, CDR1 is KGHSH, CDR2 LQKENI. V lost 8 bases, J lost 4 bases, and 17 bases lay in between. The CDR3 runs to 14 residues. CDR3 loop: CASQSTTGGYGYTF. CDR3 DNA: TGTGCCAGCCAATCGACGACGGGCGGCTATGGCTACACCTTC.